This TCR beta chain was found in a study of beta chain features in type 1 diabetes. Study-wide findings and caveats: Researchers report that Type 1 diabetes patients had moderately but significantly shorter TCRB CDR3s across all four CD4+ subsets. Highly expressing activated T cells could be over-counted with a cDNA template.

The CDR3 is 16 amino acids. Trimming at V came to 5 bases and at J to 4 bases, leaving 8 bases not matched to a gene. The germline gives CDR1 MDHEN, CDR2 SYDVKM. This clone was seen only a few times. Its antigen remains unknown. The study reverse transcribed the entire isolated RNA, so it sequenced expressed TCRB transcripts. Regulatory, naive and central memory T cell samples averaged roughly 4 million reads. Libraries were prepared by immunoSEQ multiplex PCR; TCRdb keeps only in-frame clonotypes and omits some of them. The sample includes 300,000 or so clones, approximately 12% of them seen just once. Sorting produced populations that all topped 98% purity.

The origin of this receptor is a woman between 18 and 29 years old with type 1 diabetes. The sample taken for sequencing was naive CD4+ T cells from blood. The chain joins TRBV28 to TRBJ2-1; 10 bases are shared with TRBD2. CDR3: CASSPLAGGLYNEQFF. CDR3 sequence (DNA): TGTGCCAGCAGTCCCTTAGCGGGGGGCCTTTACAATGAGCAGTTCTTC. Together with reference TRBV28 and TRBJ2-1, the CDR3 gives the full variable domain: DVKVTQSSRYLVKRTGEKVFLECVQDMDHENMFWYRQDPGLGLRLIYFSYDVKMKEKGDIPEGYSVSREKKERFSLILESASTNQTSMYLCASSPLAGGLYNEQFFGPGTRLTVL.